Following are 13 T cell receptor beta chains from one sample sequenced in a study of CD8+ T cells in alopecia areata. Sequencing used cDNA as its template, made by extracting RNA and reverse transcribing it. Using immunoSEQ multiplex PCR, the repertoire was profiled, and TCRdb retains in-frame clones only, with some absent. Found here are roughly 250,000 clones, roughly two thirds of them singletons; the top ten hold 1.2%. This specimen consisted of CD4+ T cells sorted from blood, obtained at week 0. Source of these receptors: a human donor with alopecia areata.

On this clone: In the same sample, other DNA sequences code for this CDR3. This rearrangement joins TRBV5-1 to TRBJ1-6; D is perhaps TRBD1 (5 bases). V was clipped by 0 bases and J by 3 bases, with 7 bases between them. The CDR3 has 15 residues. Germline CDR1 is SGHRS and CDR2 is YFSETQ. The CDR3 here is CASSLDRSYNSPLHF. The CDR3 nucleotides read TGCGCCAGCAGCTTGGACAGGAGCTATAATTCACCCCTCCACTTT.

This clone occurred a few times. The rearrangement links TRBV7-2 to TRBJ1-5, with D hard to call. The V gene lost 1 base and the J gene lost 0 bases, with 7 bases spanning the gap. Germline loops: CDR1 SGHTA, CDR2 FQGNSA. This CDR3 comprises 15 residues. CDR3 sequence (DNA): TGTGCCAGCAGCTTAGTCGGCAGTAGCAATCAGCCCCAGCATTTT. Residues: CASSLVGSSNQPQHF.

This chain uses TRBV7-9 with TRBJ2-2, with 10 positions matching TRBD2. The J segment lost 7 bases and the V segment lost 1 base, leaving 9 bases of the junction unmatched. Germline CDR1 is SEHNR and CDR2 is FQNEAQ (reference sequence). The CDR3 covers 17 residues. This chain's CDR3 is CASSLDPERGGHGELFF. The CDR3 coding sequence is TGTGCCAGCAGCTTAGACCCGGAGCGGGGGGGCCACGGGGAGCTGTTTTTT.

This chain joins TRBV6-5 and TRBJ1-2; D is possibly TRBD1 (5 bases). The V gene's germline CDR1 is MNHEY and CDR2 SVGAGI. Trimming took 7 bases from V and 8 from J, leaving 17 bases between them. The CDR3 runs 13 residues. CDR3 amino acids: CASIPLGGNGYTF. Written as DNA, the CDR3 is TGTGCCAGCATTCCCCTCGGGGGGAACGGCTACACCTTC.

The rearrangement uses TRBV25-1 and TRBJ2-7, with D possibly being TRBD2 (5 bases). Per the germline V gene, CDR1 is MGHDK and CDR2 is SYGVNS. The CDR3 covers 14 residues. With 2 bases removed from V and 2 bases from J, the gap between germline ends came to 10 bases. CDR3 loop: CASSEHGLPYEQYF. CDR3 nucleotide sequence: TGTGCCAGCAGTGAACACGGACTGCCCTACGAGCAGTACTTC.

The V and J genes are TRBV7-9 and TRBJ1-2, with no clear D. Germline V gene lookup returns CDR1 SEHNR and CDR2 FQNEAQ (reference sequence). The CDR3 is 13 residues long. V gave up 2 bases and J gave up 7 bases, with 11 bases separating them. The CDR3 reads CASSLLGTGGYTF. The CDR3 DNA sequence: TGTGCCAGCAGCTTATTGGGAACTGGTGGCTACACCTTC.

CDR3 amino acids: CASSLFQGNTGELFF. The CDR3 nucleotides are TGCGCCAGCAGCTTATTCCAGGGAAACACCGGGGAGCTGTTTTTT. The V call is TRBV5-1, the J call TRBJ2-2; possibly TRBD1 for D (5 bases). With 2 bases removed from V and 2 bases from J, the gap between germline ends came to 10 bases. The germline CDR1 and CDR2 sequences are SGHRS and YFSETQ. The CDR3 is 15 amino acids.

V gene TRBV4-3 combines with J gene TRBJ2-1; D is possibly TRBD1 (6 bases). The CDR3 runs 15 residues. V lost 2 bases and J 5 bases, leaving 13 bases between the germline ends. From germline, CDR1 is LGHNA and CDR2 YSLEER. The CDR3 spells CASSQFEGTNNEQFF. DNA of the CDR3: TGCGCCAGCAGCCAATTTGAGGGGACAAACAATGAGCAGTTCTTC.

This clone was counted a few times. J is TRBJ1-2 and V is TRBV2; the D gene is possibly TRBD1 (5 bases). The CDR3 is 14 residues long. Germline assignment: CDR1 SNHLY and CDR2 FYNNEI. Deletions cut 5 bases from V and 7 bases from J, with 17 bases between. DNA of the CDR3: TGTGCCAGCAGTCCTTCCAGGGTTTTCCGTGGCTACACCTTC. Translating it yields CASSPSRVFRGYTF.

This chain joins TRBV5-4 and TRBJ1-2, with 8 bases matching TRBD1. V was pared by 5 bases and J by 4 bases, with 4 bases of the junction left unmatched. Germline V lookup: CDR1 SGHNT, CDR2 YYREEE (reference sequence). The length of the CDR3 is 13 residues. The DNA of the CDR3 is TGTGCCAGCAGGGAGACAGGGGCCTATGGCTACACCTTC. Amino acid sequence: CASRETGAYGYTF.

The V call is TRBV5-6, the J call TRBJ1-6; D is uncertain. This CDR3 has 16 amino acids. The germline CDR1 and CDR2 sequences are SGHDT and YYEEEE. Trimming cost V 1 base and J 7 bases, with 15 bases left between them. The CDR3 sequence: CASSLRVAALNSPLHF. As DNA, the CDR3 is TGTGCCAGCAGCTTGCGAGTGGCAGCACTGAATTCACCCCTCCACTTT.

The rearrangement uses TRBV29-1 and TRBJ1-2, with D maybe TRBD1 (6 bases). This CDR3 comprises 14 residues. Germline values: CDR1 SQVTM, CDR2 ANQGSEA. V was clipped by 4 bases and J by 4 bases, with 16 bases between them. In nucleotides, the CDR3 is TGCAGCGTTGGTCGCTCGGGGGCTACCTATGGCTACACCTTC. It yields the protein CSVGRSGATYGYTF.

This clone was observed a handful of times. The J gene is TRBJ1-2, the V gene TRBV20-1; TRBD1 matches 7 bases. CDR1 DFQATT and CDR2 SNEGSKA come from the germline V gene (reference sequence). The CDR3 consists of 11 residues. V shed 5 bases and J 4 bases; nucleotides not matched to a gene: 1. This chain's CDR3 is CSAGDSYGYTF. CDR3 DNA sequence: TGCAGTGCTGGGGACAGCTATGGCTACACCTTC.